The clone carrying this TCR beta chain was detected once. The sample originates from a study of shared clonotypes between healthy human individuals. TCRdb's table, derived via immunoSEQ multiplex PCR, lists solely in-frame clones and lacks some. The sample consists of a few million clones, 90% to 95% of them appearing once. Between the trimmed V and J ends, which lost 0 bases and 0 bases, there was a span of 7 bases. The CDR3 contains 14 residues. CDR1 and CDR2 from the germline V gene are SGHDT and YYEEEE. CD45RO-negative CD8 cells positively selected for CCR7 made up the naive population, which excluded terminally differentiated effector memory CD45RA+ cells.

Source material: naive CD8+ T cells from PBMCs. The sequence came from a man between 18 and 35 years old in good health. Some clones in this sample may be carry-over from other donors' samples. This chain joins TRBV5-6 and TRBJ2-7; D not resolved. CDR3 in amino acids: CASSLDGDSYEQYF. Here the CDR3 DNA reads TGTGCCAGCAGCTTGGATGGGGACTCCTACGAGCAGTACTTC.